This passage covers 12 T cell receptor beta chains from one sample sequenced in a study of vaccination and CD4 T cells after COVID-19. As for treatment: roughly 11-day PBMC culture with coronavirus spike peptide pools or control peptides (ViraFEST assay). An Oncomine TCR Beta short-read assay was used to sequence the DNA from cultured CD4+ T cells. One entry per CDR3 protein, called by TCRdb with MiXCR from the PCR reads. This sample has 15,000 to 20,000 distinct CDR3 sequences, with approximately 28% found just once. The antigens these receptors bind are not known. The source material was cultured CD4+ T cells from blood. These TCRs come from a human donor with COVID-19.

This clonotype was found a few times. The gene calls are TRBV10-2 and TRBJ2-3; 13 nucleotides align to TRBD2. The length of the CDR3 is 14 residues. The V gene's germline CDR1 is WSHSY and CDR2 SAAADI. J gave up 4 bases and V 6 bases, and 1 base lay outside the gene matches. As DNA, the CDR3 is TGCGCCAGCAGACTAGCGGGGGGGCCAGATACGCAGTATTTT. This sequence encodes CASRLAGGPDTQYF.

This clonotype was counted only a few times. The chain is built from TRBV19 and TRBJ1-6; tentatively, D is TRBD1 (5 bases). CDR1 and CDR2 from the germline V gene are LNHDA and SQIVND (reference sequence). The V gene lost 2 bases and the J gene lost 5 bases, with 13 bases spanning the gap. The CDR3 loop spans 16 amino acids. The CDR3 nucleotides read TGTGCCAGTAGTATAAAACCGGGACGGAATAATTCACCCCTCCACTTT. Its translation is CASSIKPGRNNSPLHF.

This rearrangement joins TRBV7-2 to TRBJ2-3; 7 positions match TRBD2. After removal of 5 bases from V and 2 bases from J, the junction contained 13 bases not matched to a gene. Germline assignment: CDR1 SGHTA and CDR2 FQGNSA. The CDR3 contains 17 residues. The DNA for the CDR3 is TGTGCCAGCAGCCCCACTCCGACTAGCCGTCTCACAGATACGCAGTATTTT. This sequence encodes CASSPTPTSRLTDTQYF.

This clonotype has just a few counts. V is TRBV6-4 and J is TRBJ2-7; no firm D call. Looked up from germline, CDR1 is MRHNA and CDR2 is SNTAGT. V lost 8 bases, J lost 4 bases, and 12 bases lay in between. There are 12 residues in the CDR3. CDR3 amino acids: CASRRWTYEQYF. The CDR3 bases are TGTGCCAGCCGTAGGTGGACGTACGAGCAGTACTTC.

By frequency in the sample, this clonotype is medium-sized. The chain joins TRBV27 to TRBJ1-2; perhaps TRBD1 as D (5 bases). CDR1 and CDR2 from the germline V gene are MNHEY and SMNVEV (reference sequence). The CDR3 is 16 amino acids. V lost 1 base to trimming and J lost 6 bases, with 18 bases between them. As DNA, the CDR3 is TGTGCCAGCAGTTTATGGGGGGACGCTCTCGATGATGGCTACACCTTC. Translation gives CASSLWGDALDDGYTF.

This clonotype is categorized as medium-sized (0.01 to 0.1%). The chain uses TRBV20-1 and TRBJ1-5; D is perhaps TRBD1 (6 bases). The CDR3 consists of 13 residues. Per germline, CDR1 DFQATT and CDR2 SNEGSKA (reference sequence). The germline V and J ends were trimmed by 6 bases and 7 bases, with 16 bases remaining between them. In DNA form, the CDR3 reads TGCAGTGCCAAAAACAGGGTCGGGCAGCCCCAGCATTTT. It specifies CSAKNRVGQPQHF.

The chain employs TRBV12-5 and TRBJ1-2, with 7 bases matching TRBD1. The CDR3 is 15 amino acids. Germline trimming cut 5 bases from V and 0 bases from J; bases unmatched to any gene: 6. Germline V CDR1 and CDR2: LGHNT, FRNRAP. In DNA, the CDR3 is TGTGCTAGTGGTCCCGGGGACAGACCTAACTATGGCTACACCTTC. Protein product: CASGPGDRPNYGYTF.

This clonotype was picked up a small number of times. The chain links TRBV4-2 to TRBJ1-5, with TRBD1 as a possible D gene (5 bases). The CDR3 contains 15 residues. The V gene's germline CDR1 is LGHNA and CDR2 YNFKEQ. V was pared by 0 bases and J by 5 bases, with 11 bases between. CDR3 amino acids: CASSQDARDYQPQHF. The CDR3 DNA reads as TGTGCCAGCAGCCAAGACGCCAGGGACTATCAGCCCCAGCATTTT.

The genes are TRBV6-2 or TRBV6-3 and TRBJ2-7; no clear D. Germline CDR1 and CDR2: MNHEY and SVGEGT. The CDR3 runs 13 residues. Deletions cut 6 bases from V and 9 bases from J, with 18 bases between. The CDR3 DNA follows: TGTGCCAGCAGATCGGGCCTCCTCGTTAGGCAGTACTTC. Translation gives CASRSGLLVRQYF.

The CDR3 coding sequence is TGTGCCAGCAGCCTGCGGACAGGGGAAGAGACCCAGTACTTC. Its protein is CASSLRTGEETQYF. The chain couples TRBV5-4 to TRBJ2-5; 9 positions match TRBD1. The CDR3 has 14 residues. CDR1 is SGHNT and CDR2 is YYREEE in the germline V gene (reference sequence). The V gene end was trimmed by 4 bases and the J gene end by 3 bases; junction bases not matched to a gene: 4. Using reference TRBV5-4 and TRBJ2-5 for the parts outside the CDR3, the full variable domain is ETGVTQSPTHLIKTRGQQVTLRCSSQSGHNTVSWYQQALGQGPQFIFQYYREEENGRGNFPPRFSGLQFPNYSSELNVNALELDDSALYLCASSLRTGEETQYFGPGTRLLVL.

In its sample, this clonotype was seen a few times. At one boundary the junction diverges from the germline segment, which might be a read error. The V call is TRBV7-7, the J call TRBJ2-2; 10 bases are a match to TRBD1. The V gene's germline CDR1 is SSHAT and CDR2 FNYEAQ (reference sequence). This CDR3 has 15 residues. This CDR3 reads CASSSTGGDTGELFF. In DNA form, the CDR3 reads TGTGCTAGCAGCTCGACAGGGGGCGACACCGGGGAGCTGTTTTTT.

As to this clonotype: A much larger clone lies one base from this, so it may be a read error. Here the CDR3 DNA reads TGCAGTGCCAGCTTGGGAGGGTCTAACTATGGCTACACCTTC. As protein: CSASLGGSNYGYTF. The chain recombines TRBV20-1 with TRBJ1-2; no firm D call. V gave up 6 bases and J gave up 0 bases, with 14 bases separating them. The CDR3 consists of 14 residues. Germline CDR1 DFQATT, CDR2 SNEGSKA (reference sequence).